This is a list of T cell receptor beta chains from one sample in a study of blood T cells in healthy people across ages. TCRdb passed the 5' RACE reads through MiXCR, listing each CDR3 protein once. The sample yields around 870,000 distinct CDR3 sequences, 29% seen once. The sequenced sample was blood. Receptors were obtained from a woman at least 80 years old in good health. Each CDR3 is given with its conserved first and last residue. Each record gives: clone size, J gene, V gene, D gene, CDR3 DNA, CDR3 protein. D genes are given only for firm matches. A clone size is listed for some rows: how often the clone was seen (once, few, many), or a class if it is expanded.

abundance: .; j_gene: TRBJ2-3; v_gene: TRBV12-3/TRBV12-4; d_gene: TRBD2; CDR3nt: TGTGCCAGCATCCGGACTAGCGGGCGCGCAGATATGCAGTATTTT; CDR3aa: CASIRTSGRADMQYF
abundance: many; j_gene: TRBJ2-1; v_gene: TRBV6-1; d_gene: TRBD1; CDR3nt: TGTGCCAGCAGGAGGACAGGGGCGTCCTACAATGAGCAGTTCTTC; CDR3aa: CASRRTGASYNEQFF
abundance: many; j_gene: TRBJ2-7; v_gene: TRBV5-1; d_gene: .; CDR3nt: TGTGCCAGCAGCTTAAGTGGGGTGGGCGAGCAGTACTTC; CDR3aa: CASSLSGVGEQYF
abundance: few; j_gene: TRBJ1-4; v_gene: TRBV7-9; d_gene: .; CDR3nt: TGTGCCAGCAGCCTAAGGACTGAGAATGAAAAACTGTTTTTT; CDR3aa: CASSLRTENEKLFF
abundance: .; j_gene: TRBJ1-2; v_gene: TRBV7-2; d_gene: TRBD1; CDR3nt: TGTGCCAGCACCTCAACTACAGGGGGACGGGATGGCTACACCTTC; CDR3aa: CASTSTTGGRDGYTF
abundance: once; j_gene: TRBJ2-5; v_gene: TRBV24-1; d_gene: TRBD2; CDR3nt: TGTGCCACCAGTGGGACTAGCGGGGGTTACAATGAGCAGTACTTC; CDR3aa: CATSGTSGGYNEQYF
abundance: .; j_gene: TRBJ1-1; v_gene: TRBV20-1; d_gene: .; CDR3nt: TGCAGTGCTAGAGCCACAGGCCTGAACACTGAAGCTTTCTTT; CDR3aa: CSARATGLNTEAFF
abundance: .; j_gene: TRBJ2-5; v_gene: TRBV20-1; d_gene: .; CDR3nt: TGCAGTGGCACAAGGTGGCAAGAATCCCGGTACTTC; CDR3aa: CSGTRWQESRYF
abundance: .; j_gene: TRBJ2-2; v_gene: TRBV29-1; d_gene: .; CDR3nt: TGCAGCGCTTCCCCTGGAGGGGGCATCCGGGAGCTGTTTTTT; CDR3aa: CSASPGGGIRELFF
abundance: .; j_gene: TRBJ1-5; v_gene: TRBV7-2; d_gene: .; CDR3nt: TGTGCCAGCAGCTCCGGTTTGGGGGTAGGACAGCCCCAGCATTTT; CDR3aa: CASSSGLGVGQPQHF
abundance: .; j_gene: TRBJ1-1; v_gene: TRBV3-1; d_gene: .; CDR3nt: TGTGCCAGCAGCCAAGATCGGGTTAGGGCTTTCTTT; CDR3aa: CASSQDRVRAFF
abundance: many; j_gene: TRBJ1-2; v_gene: TRBV6-2/TRBV6-3; d_gene: .; CDR3nt: TGTGCCAGCACCACGGGACCCAAGGGCTACACCTTC; CDR3aa: CASTTGPKGYTF
abundance: many; j_gene: TRBJ2-5; v_gene: TRBV7-2; d_gene: .; CDR3nt: TGTGCCAGCAGCTTAGGGAGAGTCTTGGGAGAGACCCAGTACTTC; CDR3aa: CASSLGRVLGETQYF
abundance: many; j_gene: TRBJ1-6; v_gene: TRBV27; d_gene: .; CDR3nt: TGTGCCAGCAGTTCACTCATTACACCCCTCCACTTT; CDR3aa: CASSSLITPLHF
abundance: few; j_gene: TRBJ1-1; v_gene: TRBV4-3; d_gene: TRBD1; CDR3nt: TGCGCCAGCAGCCAAGATACAGGGGGCGCCGCTGAAGCTTTCTTT; CDR3aa: CASSQDTGGAAEAFF
abundance: few; j_gene: TRBJ2-5; v_gene: TRBV6-6; d_gene: .; CDR3nt: TGTGCCAGCAGTTACCTCTCGGGACGCCCTCAAGAGACCCAGTACTTC; CDR3aa: CASSYLSGRPQETQYF
abundance: many; j_gene: TRBJ2-7; v_gene: TRBV27; d_gene: TRBD1; CDR3nt: TGTGCCAGCAGTTCCCGGACAGGGGGCGTTGTGCCCTCCTACGAGCAGTACTTC; CDR3aa: CASSSRTGGVVPSYEQYF
abundance: .; j_gene: TRBJ1-4; v_gene: TRBV5-1; d_gene: .; CDR3nt: TGCGCCAGCAGCCTGGCGGCGGGCTTCTTGGAAAAACTGTTTTTT; CDR3aa: CASSLAAGFLEKLFF
abundance: many; j_gene: TRBJ2-3; v_gene: TRBV6-1; d_gene: TRBD2; CDR3nt: TGTGCCAGCAGTGAAGCGGTAGCGGGGGGGCCGTCGGATACGCAGTATTTT; CDR3aa: CASSEAVAGGPSDTQYF
abundance: many; j_gene: TRBJ2-1; v_gene: TRBV12-3/TRBV12-4; d_gene: .; CDR3nt: TGTGCCAGCGGGTTATTAAATGAGCAGTTCTTC; CDR3aa: CASGLLNEQFF
abundance: many; j_gene: TRBJ2-6; v_gene: TRBV20-1; d_gene: .; CDR3nt: TGCAGTGGTGGCTCTGGGGCCAACGTCCTGACTTTC; CDR3aa: CSGGSGANVLTF
abundance: few; j_gene: TRBJ1-5; v_gene: TRBV4-2; d_gene: .; CDR3nt: TGTGCCAGCAGCCATTTCGGTCCGCTTCAGCCCCAGCATTTT; CDR3aa: CASSHFGPLQPQHF